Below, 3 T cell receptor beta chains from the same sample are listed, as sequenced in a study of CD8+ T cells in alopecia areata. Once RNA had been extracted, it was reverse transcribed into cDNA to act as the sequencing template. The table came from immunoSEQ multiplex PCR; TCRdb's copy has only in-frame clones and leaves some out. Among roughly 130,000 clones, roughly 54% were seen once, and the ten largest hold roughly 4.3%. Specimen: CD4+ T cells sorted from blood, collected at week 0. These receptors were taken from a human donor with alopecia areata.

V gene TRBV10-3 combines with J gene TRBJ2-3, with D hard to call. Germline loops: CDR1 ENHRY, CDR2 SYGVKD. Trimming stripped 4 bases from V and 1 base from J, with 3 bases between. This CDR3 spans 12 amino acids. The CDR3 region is CAISGGTDTQYF. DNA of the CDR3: TGTGCCATCAGTGGGGGCACAGATACGCAGTATTTT.

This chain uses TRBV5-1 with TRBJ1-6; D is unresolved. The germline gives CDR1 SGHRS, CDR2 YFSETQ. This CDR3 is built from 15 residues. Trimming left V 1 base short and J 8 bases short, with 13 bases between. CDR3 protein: CASSLSLRDDSPLHF. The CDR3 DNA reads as TGCGCCAGCAGCTTGAGTTTAAGGGATGATTCACCCCTCCACTTT.

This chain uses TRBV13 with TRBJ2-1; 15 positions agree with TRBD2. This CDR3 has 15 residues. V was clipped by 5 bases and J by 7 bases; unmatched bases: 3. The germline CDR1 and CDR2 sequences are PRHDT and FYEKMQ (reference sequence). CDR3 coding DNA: TGTGCCAGCAGCCGGGGACTAGCGGGAGGAAATGAGCAGTTCTTC. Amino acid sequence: CASSRGLAGGNEQFF.